Listed below are T cell receptor beta chains from one sample, sequenced in a study of shared clonotypes between healthy human individuals. Repertoires were generated with immunoSEQ multiplex PCR, while TCRdb's copy carries only in-frame clones and drops some. The repertoire holds approximately 1,000,000 clones, with 60% to 85% as singletons. The sample taken for sequencing was memory CD4+ T cells from PBMCs. The receptors here all came from a man aged 18-30 years in good health. Some clones in this sample may be carry-over from other donors' samples. Each CDR3 is given with its conserved first and last residue. A D gene is named only where the DNA matches it firmly. Clone size is shown for a subset of rows, as once, few, many or a class of expanded clone.

>NA|NA|TRBV6-1|TRBJ1-3
TGTGCCAGCAGTCATACAGGGACTGGAAACACCATATATTTT
CASSHTGTGNTIYF
>NA|NA|TRBV5-6|TRBJ1-3
TGTGCCAGCAGCTTGGGGGCAGGGGGAAACACCATATATTTT
CASSLGAGGNTIYF
>NA|NA|TRBV14|TRBJ1-5
TGTGCCAGCAGCTCTGGGGCATATCAGCCCCAGCATTTT
CASSSGAYQPQHF
>NA|few|TRBV19|TRBJ2-7
TGTGCCAGTAGTATCGGACCGGGAACCGAGCAGTACTTC
CASSIGPGTEQYF
>TRBD1|NA|TRBV19|TRBJ1-1
TGTGCCAGTAGTCAGGGGGGACAAGGCGTTCGGAACACTGAAGCTTTCTTT
CASSQGGQGVRNTEAFF
>NA|NA|TRBV5-1|TRBJ2-1
TGCGCCAGCAGCTTGGTGGCGGGCCGCTCCTACAATGAGCAGTTCTTC
CASSLVAGRSYNEQFF
>NA|NA|TRBV7-3|TRBJ2-5
TGTGCCAGCAGCTCTTCCCTTGGGGAGACCCAGTACTTC
CASSSSLGETQYF
>TRBD2|NA|TRBV15|TRBJ2-1
TGTGCCACCAGCAGAGCTCGAGGACTAGCGGGAGGATCCCACGCCTACAATGAGCAGTTCTTC
CATSRARGLAGGSHAYNEQFF
>NA|few|TRBV30|TRBJ1-4
TGTGCCTACCGGGACTACCTCGAAAAACTGTTTTTT
CAYRDYLEKLFF
>TRBD2|NA|TRBV6-6|TRBJ2-7
TGTGCCAGCAGCAGACTAGCGGGAGTTGGTTCCTACGAGCAGTACTTC
CASSRLAGVGSYEQYF
>NA|NA|TRBV20-1|TRBJ2-3
TGCAGTGCCGCCTTAACAGATACGCAGTATTTT
CSAALTDTQYF
>TRBD1|once|TRBV19|TRBJ1-2
TGTGCCAGTAGTATAGGGACAGGGGGCAAGGAGTATGGCTACACCTTC
CASSIGTGGKEYGYTF
>TRBD1|NA|TRBV29-1|TRBJ2-7
TGCAGCGTTATGACAGGGGACGAGCAGTACTTC
CSVMTGDEQYF
>NA|NA|TRBV19|TRBJ1-5
TGTGCCAGTAGCCGACGGGGGGGCCCGAATCAGCCCCAGCATTTT
CASSRRGGPNQPQHF
>TRBD1|NA|TRBV10-3|TRBJ2-3
TGTGCCATCAAGGGGAACAGGGGAACCACAGATACGCAGTATTTT
CAIKGNRGTTDTQYF
>NA|few|TRBV7-9|TRBJ2-7
TGTGCCAGCAGCGGACAAGGCCACGAGCAGTACTTC
CASSGQGHEQYF
>NA|few|TRBV5-1|TRBJ1-3
TGCGCCAGCAGCCGCGGGTCGCCTGGAAACACCATATATTTT
CASSRGSPGNTIYF
>TRBD1|NA|TRBV5-1|TRBJ1-1
TGCGCCAGCAGCTTACAGGGGGCTCCCTCAAACACTGAAGCTTTCTTT
CASSLQGAPSNTEAFF
>NA|NA|TRBV4-1|TRBJ2-7
TGCGCCAGCAGCCAAGATCTGAGGGCTGCCTACGAGCAGTACTTC
CASSQDLRAAYEQYF
>TRBD1|many|TRBV11-2|TRBJ1-1
TGTGCCAGCAGCACACTACAGGGGGTGGGCACTGAAGCTTTCTTT
CASSTLQGVGTEAFF
>TRBD2|NA|TRBV11-2|TRBJ2-7
TGTGCCAGCAGCTTCCTAGCTAGCGGGACTCGCGAGCAGTACTTC
CASSFLASGTREQYF
>TRBD1|NA|TRBV27|TRBJ2-3
TGTGCCAGCAGACTACAACCGGGACAGAGCACAGATACGCAGTATTTT
CASRLQPGQSTDTQYF
>NA|NA|TRBV10-3|TRBJ1-1
TGTGCCATCAAAGCCGGGACGGCATCGAACACTGAAGCTTTCTTT
CAIKAGTASNTEAFF
>NA|NA|TRBV2|TRBJ2-1
TGTGCCAGCAATGTGTACAATGAGCAGTTCTTC
CASNVYNEQFF
>TRBD1|NA|TRBV29-1|TRBJ1-1
TGCAGCGTTGGGGGACAGGGAGGGAACACTGAAGCTTTCTTT
CSVGGQGGNTEAFF
>NA|NA|TRBV11-2|TRBJ2-3
TGTGCCAGCAGCTTAGGCGGGACGGCCCAGGATACGCAGTATTTT
CASSLGGTAQDTQYF
>NA|NA|TRBV4-2|TRBJ2-1
TGTGCCAGCAGCCACGGGGGTTTGGCTTTCGGCAATGAGCAGTTCTTC
CASSHGGLAFGNEQFF
>NA|once|TRBV5-1|TRBJ2-2
TGCGCCAGCAGCTTGGGGCCGAGACGGAGCGGGGAGCTGTTTTTT
CASSLGPRRSGELFF
>TRBD1|NA|TRBV28|TRBJ1-5
TGTGCCAGCAGTTTAGTGGACAGGGTTTCGCCCCAGCATTTT
CASSLVDRVSPQHF
>NA|NA|TRBV25-1|TRBJ1-2
TGTGCCAGCAGGGCCCCTGGACAGCCACATGGCTACACCTTC
CASRAPGQPHGYTF
>TRBD2|NA|TRBV5-4|TRBJ2-4
TGTGCCAGCAGCCTGGAAGCGGGAGGGTCCCGGTCATACTTC
CASSLEAGGSRSYF
>NA|few|TRBV7-8|TRBJ2-5
TGTGCCAGCAGCTTAGGCCTTAACAGGGTTCAAGAGACCCAGTACTTC
CASSLGLNRVQETQYF
>NA|NA|TRBV29-1|TRBJ1-3
TGCAGCGTTGTACCGAGCTCTGGAAACACCATATATTTT
CSVVPSSGNTIYF
>TRBD1|NA|TRBV5-1|TRBJ2-7
TGCGCCAGCAGCAGGTCTCGACAGGGGGCGGGCGAGCAGTACTTC
CASSRSRQGAGEQYF
>NA|NA|TRBV9|TRBJ1-1
TGTGCCAGCAGCGTAGGTGGGGATCGGGCCACTGAAGCTTTCTTT
CASSVGGDRATEAFF
>NA|NA|TRBV9|TRBJ2-2
TGTGCCAGCAGCGTAGCCCGCGGTGGGACCGGGGAGCTGTTTTTT
CASSVARGGTGELFF
>NA|NA|TRBV7-9|TRBJ1-2
TGTGCCAGCAGCCCTGGTACGGCCTTTGGCTATGGCTACACCTTC
CASSPGTAFGYGYTF
>TRBD1|NA|TRBV27|TRBJ2-7
TGTGCCAGCAGTCCCCGGACAGGACCCTACGAGCAGTACTTC
CASSPRTGPYEQYF
>NA|NA|TRBV7-6|TRBJ2-2
TGTGCCGTGGGCTCAGGCAGGGGAAACACCGGGGAGCTGTTTTTT
CAVGSGRGNTGELFF
>NA|NA|TRBV28|TRBJ2-7
TGTGCCAGCAGTTTGGGCTCCGTCTCAACCTACGAGCAGTACTTC
CASSLGSVSTYEQYF
>NA|NA|TRBV6-1|TRBJ1-4
TGTGCCACTAATAGGGCTCAAGGGGAAAAACTGTTTTTT
CATNRAQGEKLFF
>NA|NA|TRBV15|TRBJ1-2
TGTGCCACCAGCACCCGGCAGGGCTACCTCCGGGGCTACACCTTC
CATSTRQGYLRGYTF
>TRBD2|NA|TRBV18|TRBJ2-7
TGTGCCAGCTCACCACTCGTAGCTGGACTAGCGGGAGGGCCCTCATACGAGCAGTACTTC
CASSPLVAGLAGGPSYEQYF
>TRBD1|NA|TRBV7-2|TRBJ2-1
TGTGCCAGCAGCACGGACAGGGGAGTCTATGAGCAGTTCTTC
CASSTDRGVYEQFF
>NA|NA|TRBV6-5|TRBJ1-5
TGTGCCAGCAGTTACGGGGGCGATGGGCAGCCCCAGCATTTT
CASSYGGDGQPQHF
>TRBD1|NA|TRBV11-3|TRBJ2-2
TGTGCCAGCAGCCCGCCGGACAGGTTGGACACCGGGGAGCTGTTTTTT
CASSPPDRLDTGELFF
>NA|NA|TRBV28|TRBJ1-2
TGTGCCAGCAGTTTATCTCGATGGCGTACATATGGCTACACCTTC
CASSLSRWRTYGYTF
>NA|NA|TRBV9|TRBJ1-2
TGTGCCAGCAGCCTGGGGCCTGGGAACTATGGCTACACCTTC
CASSLGPGNYGYTF
>NA|NA|TRBV10-2|TRBJ2-5
TGCGCCAGCAGTAATGGACAAGAGACCCAGTACTTC
CASSNGQETQYF
>TRBD2|NA|TRBV5-1|TRBJ2-2
TGCGCCAGCAGCGCTTGGCGGGAGGGGGAGCTGTTTTTT
CASSAWREGELFF
>NA|once|TRBV9|TRBJ2-3
TGTGCCAGCAGCGTAGGGGGCGCAGGAACAGATACGCAGTATTTT
CASSVGGAGTDTQYF
>NA|NA|TRBV18|TRBJ2-7
TGTGCCAGCTCACCCACCGAGGGGGAGGGGATCGAGCAGTACTTC
CASSPTEGEGIEQYF
>NA|NA|TRBV9|TRBJ1-5
TGTGCCAGCAGCCCAACCGGGACCGGCAATCAGCCCCAGCATTTT
CASSPTGTGNQPQHF
>NA|NA|TRBV5-1|TRBJ1-1
TGCGCCAGCAGCCTCGACAGGCCGGTCACTGAAGCTTTCTTT
CASSLDRPVTEAFF
>TRBD2|many|TRBV7-3|TRBJ2-1
TGTGCCAGCAGCCTGGGACTAGCGGGAAACAATGAGCAGTTCTTC
CASSLGLAGNNEQFF